The 28 T cell receptor beta chains below come from one sample, sequenced in a study of beta chain features in type 1 diabetes. Sequencing targeted expressed TCRB transcripts, as all isolated RNA had been reverse transcribed. Clones were sequenced by immunoSEQ multiplex PCR, and TCRdb holds only the in-frame ones, with some missing. The sample holds around 300,000 clones, 9.5% to 11% seen once. Source material: naive CD4+ T cells from blood. All receptors derive from a woman between 25 and 40 years old in good health.

This clone has just a few counts. The chain recombines TRBV7-9 with TRBJ2-2; D is perhaps TRBD2 (7 bases). Germline V lookup: CDR1 SEHNR, CDR2 FQNEAQ (reference sequence). The CDR3 loop spans 15 amino acids. The V gene lost 8 bases and the J gene lost 1 base, with 14 bases spanning the gap. The CDR3 sequence: CASREGGGNTGELFF. The CDR3 DNA reads TGTGCCAGCCGTGAGGGAGGGGGGAACACCGGGGAGCTGTTTTTT.

This clone has just a few counts. V usage is TRBV15 and J usage is TRBJ2-7; D ambiguous. V lost 0 bases and J 3 bases, leaving 6 bases between the germline ends. There are 13 residues in the CDR3. Germline V gene sequence: CDR1 LNHNV, CDR2 YYDKDF (reference sequence). CDR3: CATSRDENYEQYF. In DNA form, the CDR3 reads TGTGCCACCAGCAGAGATGAGAACTACGAGCAGTACTTC.

The chain links TRBV5-4 to TRBJ2-5; TRBD1 aligns across 7 bases. The length of the CDR3 is 14 residues. The ends lost 0 bases at V and 3 bases at J; junction bases unmatched: 2. The germline gives CDR1 SGHNT, CDR2 YYREEE (reference sequence). For the CDR3, the DNA is TGTGCCAGCAGCTTGGAGGGGACAGAAGAGACCCAGTACTTC. Protein: CASSLEGTEETQYF.

The rearrangement joins TRBV4-3 to TRBJ2-5, with 7 bases that match TRBD1. Germline assignment: CDR1 LGHNA and CDR2 YSLEER. The J segment lost 5 bases and the V segment lost 6 bases, leaving 15 bases of the junction unmatched. This CDR3 has 16 amino acids. The CDR3 DNA follows: TGCGCCAGCAGTGTCGGTCTGGGGGCCAGGGGGGAGACCCAGTACTTC. This translates into CASSVGLGARGETQYF.

DNA of the CDR3: TGTGCCAGCATTTTACTAGCGGGAGCCGGGGAGCTGTTTTTT. Encoded protein: CASILLAGAGELFF. This rearrangement joins TRBV2 to TRBJ2-2, with 11 positions matching TRBD2. The CDR3 has 14 residues. V lost 7 bases and J lost 6; bases outside the gene matches: 4. Germline V CDR1 and CDR2: SNHLY, FYNNEI.

The genes are TRBV19 and TRBJ2-7; 13 bases map to TRBD2. V trimming: 5 bases; J trimming: 3 bases; junction bases outside the gene matches: 4. The CDR3 is 15 residues long. Germline values: CDR1 LNHDA, CDR2 SQIVND (reference sequence). The CDR3 sequence: CASSFRTSGSYEQYF. The CDR3 DNA reads as TGTGCCAGTAGTTTCCGGACTAGCGGGAGCTACGAGCAGTACTTC.

This rearrangement joins TRBV7-2 to TRBJ2-1; no clear D gene. Germline V gene data show CDR1 as SGHTA and CDR2 as FQGNSA. The CDR3 extends over 14 amino acids. The V end lost 1 base, the J end lost 5 bases, and 9 bases lay between the germline ends. CDR3 amino acids: CASSLVTTHNEQFF. CDR3 nucleotides: TGTGCCAGCAGCTTAGTGACGACACACAATGAGCAGTTCTTC. The variable domain in full, with the rest retrieved from reference TRBV7-2 and TRBJ2-1, is GAGVSQSPSNKVTEKGKDVELRCDPISGHTALYWYRQSLGQGLEFLIYFQGNSAPDKSGLPSDRFSAERTGGSVSTLTIQRTQQEDSAVYLCASSLVTTHNEQFFGPGTRLTVL.

V and J are TRBV6-5 and TRBJ2-4; 7 nucleotides line up with TRBD2. The CDR3 spans 13 residues. Germline V gene lookup returns CDR1 MNHEY and CDR2 SVGAGI. The trim removed 7 bases at V and 6 bases at J, leaving 6 bases unmatched. CDR3 bases: TGTGCCAGCAATCAGGCTAGCGGAAACATTCAGTACTTC. It encodes CASNQASGNIQYF.

V usage is TRBV6-5 and J usage is TRBJ1-5; D ambiguous. CDR3 length: 13 amino acids. Germline CDR1 is MNHEY and CDR2 is SVGAGI. Trimming pared 5 bases from V and 5 bases from J, leaving 10 bases between. Here the CDR3 DNA reads TGTGCCAGCAGTCCGAGGGCCGATCAGCCCCAGCATTTT. This encodes CASSPRADQPQHF.

This rearrangement joins TRBV10-3 to TRBJ2-3; 7 nucleotides line up with TRBD1. Trimming took 4 bases from V and 2 from J; bases not matched to a gene: 3. Germline assignment: CDR1 ENHRY and CDR2 SYGVKD. This CDR3 comprises 14 residues. The CDR3 region has the DNA TGTGCCATCAGTGGGACAGGAGCCACAGATACGCAGTATTTT. It is translated as CAISGTGATDTQYF.

This clone was observed a handful of times. The chain is built from TRBV29-1 and TRBJ2-1; 8 positions agree with TRBD2. V shed 0 bases and J 5 bases; nucleotides not matched to a gene: 6. The length of the CDR3 is 15 residues. Germline CDR1 is SQVTM and CDR2 is ANQGSEA. The CDR3 sequence: CSVEDPSGRDNEQFF. The CDR3 nucleotides are TGCAGCGTTGAAGATCCTAGCGGGCGGGACAATGAGCAGTTCTTC.

In this sample, this clone turned up a few times. The chain links TRBV29-1 to TRBJ1-2, with 8 bases matching TRBD1. The CDR3 sequence is 11 residues long. The V gene's germline CDR1 is SQVTM and CDR2 ANQGSEA. The J segment lost 3 bases and the V segment lost 7 bases, leaving 1 base of the junction unmatched. The CDR3 sequence: CSAGGYYGYTF. The CDR3 nucleotides read TGCAGCGCAGGGGGCTACTATGGCTACACCTTC.

The chain employs TRBV5-1 and TRBJ2-1; 7 nucleotides match TRBD2. V shed 0 bases, J shed 0 bases, and the junction held 3 bases outside the gene matches. The CDR3 sequence is 16 residues long. Germline values: CDR1 SGHRS, CDR2 YFSETQ. The CDR3 loop is CASSLGGGSSYNEQFF. The CDR3 DNA is TGCGCCAGCAGCTTGGGGGGGGGTAGCTCCTACAATGAGCAGTTCTTC.

The chain has TRBV7-2 and TRBJ2-3; 9 positions agree with TRBD2. Germline lookup yields CDR1 SGHTA and CDR2 FQGNSA. J lost 2 bases, V lost 1 base, and 4 bases had no gene match. The length of the CDR3 is 16 residues. CDR3 protein: CASSLVAGGVTDTQYF. The CDR3 DNA follows: TGTGCCAGCAGCTTAGTTGCGGGAGGGGTCACAGATACGCAGTATTTT.

The rearrangement links TRBV4-3 to TRBJ2-1; 12 bases are a match to TRBD1. V lost 0 bases, J lost 9 bases, and 6 bases stayed unmatched. CDR1 is LGHNA, CDR2 YSLEER, per germline. The CDR3 sequence is 16 residues long. CDR3 bases: TGCGCCAGCAGCCAAGATGGGGGACAGGGGGCCGGTGAGCAGTTCTTC. Its translation is CASSQDGGQGAGEQFF.

This clone was picked up a small number of times. CDR3 protein: CASSTGTNLNEQFF. The CDR3 DNA is TGTGCCAGCAGTACCGGGACTAATCTTAATGAGCAGTTCTTC. V and J are TRBV28 and TRBJ2-1, with 7 bases matching TRBD2. The CDR3 loop spans 14 amino acids. Looked up from germline, CDR1 is MDHEN and CDR2 is SYDVKM. Trimming removed 5 bases from V and 7 bases from J; junction bases left unmatched: 8.

This chain joins TRBV5-1 and TRBJ2-1, with 10 bases aligning to TRBD2. After removal of 0 bases from V and 5 bases from J, the junction contained 8 bases not matched to a gene. CDR1 and CDR2 from the germline V gene are SGHRS and YFSETQ. This CDR3 is built from 17 residues. The CDR3 DNA follows: TGCGCCAGCAGCTTGGCCAAGGGGCTAGCGGGGGACAATGAGCAGTTCTTC. This codes for CASSLAKGLAGDNEQFF.

The V gene is TRBV7-3, the J gene TRBJ2-3, with D perhaps TRBD2 (6 bases). Germline CDR1 SGHTA, CDR2 FQGTGA. V was pared by 4 bases and J by 2 bases, with 10 bases between. There are 14 residues in the CDR3. For the CDR3, the DNA is TGTGCCAGCAGCTCACCGGACTACACAGATACGCAGTATTTT. It encodes CASSSPDYTDTQYF.

In this sample, this clone turned up a few times. The rearrangement links TRBV4-2 to TRBJ2-3; 16 positions agree with TRBD2. J gave up 4 bases and V 3 bases, and 7 bases lay outside the gene matches. There are 18 residues in the CDR3. The germline V gene has CDR1 LGHNA and CDR2 YNFKEQ. Written as DNA, the CDR3 is TGTGCCAGCAGCCAGCGCGCCGGGACTAGCGGGAGGGCAGATACGCAGTATTTT. Translated, it gives CASSQRAGTSGRADTQYF.

The CDR3 region has the DNA TGTGCCAGCAGTGAAGCGACAGGGATTACTGGGGAGCTGTTTTTT. This translates into CASSEATGITGELFF. V and J are TRBV2 and TRBJ2-2, with TRBD1 matching over 7 bases. CDR1 is SNHLY and CDR2 is FYNNEI in the germline V gene. This CDR3 contains 15 residues. The V gene end was trimmed by 0 bases and the J gene end by 8 bases; junction bases not matched to a gene: 6.

This clone was counted between two and nine times. This chain connects TRBV30 to TRBJ1-5; D is undetermined. The V end was cut by 3 bases, the J end by 0 bases, with 12 bases between. Per germline, CDR1 GTSNPN and CDR2 SVGIG (reference sequence). The CDR3 covers 15 residues. DNA of the CDR3: TGTGCCTGGAGCGCAGACAAAAATAGCAATCAGCCCCAGCATTTT. This translates into CAWSADKNSNQPQHF.

The CDR3 DNA is TGTGCCATCAGTGGGGGGGCGACAGGGAGCTACGAGCAGTACTTC. This gives the protein CAISGGATGSYEQYF. This chain connects TRBV10-3 to TRBJ2-7; the D gene is possibly TRBD1 (7 bases). V lost 4 bases and J 3 bases, leaving 16 bases between the germline ends. Germline V lookup: CDR1 ENHRY, CDR2 SYGVKD. The CDR3 consists of 15 residues.

The sample holds a few counts of this clone. The V gene is TRBV6-1, the J gene TRBJ1-5, with D unclear. V gave up 7 bases and J gave up 5 bases, with 18 bases separating them. This CDR3 spans 15 amino acids. Looked up from germline, CDR1 is MNHNS and CDR2 is SASEGT. The CDR3 nucleotides are TGTGCCAGCACCGACGGGAGGGAAAACCATCAGCCCCAGCATTTT. Translated, it gives CASTDGRENHQPQHF.

This clone was detected only a few times. V and J are TRBV4-3 and TRBJ1-4, with 8 nucleotides matching TRBD1. The trim removed 1 base at V and 8 bases at J, leaving 6 bases unmatched. The CDR3 extends over 15 amino acids. From germline, CDR1 is LGHNA and CDR2 YSLEER. The CDR3 DNA reads as TGCGCCAGCAGCCAAGCCGACAGGGGAGGCGAAAAACTGTTTTTT. Amino acid sequence: CASSQADRGGEKLFF.

This clone has just a few counts. The chain has TRBV5-1 and TRBJ1-1; possibly TRBD1 for D (5 bases). The CDR3 spans 14 residues. The germline V and J ends were trimmed by 7 bases and 1 base, with 14 bases remaining between them. Germline assignment: CDR1 SGHRS and CDR2 YFSETQ. Here the CDR3 reads CASSTGLTNTEAFF. CDR3 bases: TGCGCCAGCTCAACAGGTTTGACGAACACTGAAGCTTTCTTT.

This chain joins TRBV5-1 and TRBJ2-5, with D perhaps matching TRBD1 (5 bases). Trimming stripped 3 bases from V and 5 bases from J, with 14 bases between. CDR1 SGHRS and CDR2 YFSETQ come from the germline V gene. CDR3 length equals 14 residues. CDR3 region: CASSYSQGLETQYF. CDR3 DNA: TGCGCCAGCAGCTACTCCCAGGGATTGGAGACCCAGTACTTC.

This clone was observed a handful of times. J is TRBJ1-1 and V is TRBV7-3; D is perhaps TRBD1 (5 bases). This CDR3 contains 12 residues. In germline, CDR1 is SGHTA, CDR2 FQGTGA. V was pared by 2 bases and J by 8 bases, with 9 bases between. CDR3: CASSLDQGEAFF. CDR3 coding DNA: TGTGCCAGCAGCTTAGACCAGGGCGAAGCTTTCTTT.

This clone was seen more than once but under ten times. The V call is TRBV30, the J call TRBJ2-7, with TRBD1 as a possible D gene (5 bases). Germline loops: CDR1 GTSNPN, CDR2 SVGIG (reference sequence). With 1 base removed from V and 5 bases from J, the gap between germline ends came to 6 bases. This CDR3 spans 11 amino acids. The CDR3 loop reads CAWSEGDEQYF. In DNA form, the CDR3 reads TGTGCCTGGAGTGAAGGGGACGAGCAGTACTTC.